The entry below describes one T cell receptor (beta chain). Its specificity is not known. Trimming removed 4 bases from V and 4 bases from J; junction bases left unmatched: 5. Germline CDR1 and CDR2: MNHEY and SMNVEV (reference sequence). The CDR3 covers 16 residues. This entry belongs to a study of cytomegalovirus exposure and HLA in healthy donors. At the level of the study: In terms of ancestry, the Caucasian-associated cluster contained about four fifths of the approximately 430 genotyped donors.

The study, taken as a whole, reports: When analyzed later, a missense DCLRE1C variant was found to be linked to TCR beta V- and J-gene trimming. The study labeled fewer than 200 TCR beta chains cytomegalovirus-associated. Some segments of the V type, notably TRBV6-2 and TRBV6-3, were excluded as indistinguishable.

This PCR relied on a set of 60 Vbeta primers and 13 Jbeta primers. Profiled with immunoSEQ multiplex PCR; TCRdb holds only in-frame clones, not every one. The top ten hold about 3.5% of the sample, which has some 120,000 clones, 80% to 90% seen once. The TCR was taken from a middle-aged woman in good health and CMV-seropositive. This rearrangement joins TRBV27 to TRBJ2-3; TRBD2 matches at 13 bases. What was sequenced was PBMCs. The CDR3 reads CASSSVLAGGPDTQYF. The DNA for the CDR3 is TGTGCCAGCAGTTCAGTACTAGCGGGAGGGCCAGATACGCAGTATTTT.